This record concerns one T cell receptor (beta chain) sequence. This sample is part of a study of T-cell memory formation after mild COVID-19. V was trimmed by 4 bases and J by 3 bases, leaving 9 bases between them. CDR3 size: 13 residues. TCRdb called the 5' RACE reads again in MiXCR, with one record for every CDR3 protein. This table has roughly 150,000 distinct CDR3 sequences, around 15% appearing once. The sequenced material came from PBMCs or a T cell subset sorted from them (not recorded which). This chain joins TRBV12-3 or TRBV12-4 and TRBJ2-5; TRBD1 might be the D (5 bases). The sequence was collected from an adult woman who had mild COVID-19 (a few samples of this study predate the infection). Cell type and time point are not known. The chain's CDR3 is CASSYSGKETQYF. The CDR3 DNA follows: TGTGCCAGCAGTTATTCAGGGAAAGAGACCCAGTACTTC.